This entry lists 5 T cell receptor beta chains sequenced from one sample in a study of response to subunit inactivated influenza vaccine. In TCRdb, the RT-PCR reads were re-called with MiXCR into one record per CDR3 protein. The sample has 560,000 or so distinct CDR3 sequences, approximately 7.1% seen once. Sequencing used PBMCs from blood, obtained 23 to 25 months after vaccination. The receptors stem from a man aged 50 to 75 who received an inactivated influenza vaccine.

The chain employs TRBV20-1 and TRBJ2-1; TRBD1 agrees at 8 bases. With V trimmed by 0 bases and J by 6 bases, 13 bases remained unmatched. Germline CDR1 DFQATT, CDR2 SNEGSKA (reference sequence). This CDR3 spans 17 amino acids. The CDR3: CSARDFYSTGVVNEQFF. CDR3 sequence (DNA): TGCAGTGCTAGAGACTTCTACTCGACAGGGGTCGTCAATGAGCAGTTCTTC.

A remark on this clonotype: One base away lies a much larger clone, so this may be a sequencing read error. CDR3 sequence (DNA): TGTGCCACCAGCCTCCAGGGCGGGAGTCAAACAGATACGCAGTATTTT. Translated, it gives CATSLQGGSQTDTQYF. V usage is TRBV7-8 and J usage is TRBJ2-3; 7 bases align to TRBD2. The CDR3 is 16 amino acids. The V gene's germline CDR1 is SGHVS and CDR2 FQNEAQ.

The chain joins TRBV5-8 to TRBJ2-1; possible D gene TRBD2, 6 bases. Trimming took off 6 bases at V and 3 bases at J, with 16 bases between the two ends. The germline CDR1 and CDR2 sequences are SGHTS and YDEGEE. CDR3 length: 15 residues. The CDR3 nucleotides are TGTGCCAGCACCTTTAGCGGAAACAACTACAATGAGCAGTTCTTC. As protein: CASTFSGNNYNEQFF.

This clonotype was observed a handful of times. The gene calls are TRBV11-1 and TRBJ2-1; 9 bases are shared with TRBD1. V lost 5 bases, J lost 11 bases, and 7 bases stayed unmatched. This CDR3 is built from 13 residues. CDR1 is SGHAT, CDR2 FQDESV, per germline (reference sequence). The CDR3 sequence: CASSQTGTGQQFF. The DNA for the CDR3 is TGTGCCAGCAGCCAAACCGGGACAGGGCAGCAGTTCTTC.

V usage is TRBV20-1 and J usage is TRBJ1-5, with a weak D call TRBD1 (5 bases). V lost 5 bases, J lost 1 base, and 21 bases lay in between. Germline lookup yields CDR1 DFQATT and CDR2 SNEGSKA (reference sequence). The CDR3 loop spans 17 amino acids. In DNA, the CDR3 is TGCAGTGCTTTGTTTGACGGGGGGTCAAGGAGCAATCAGCCCCAGCATTTT. It codes for CSALFDGGSRSNQPQHF.